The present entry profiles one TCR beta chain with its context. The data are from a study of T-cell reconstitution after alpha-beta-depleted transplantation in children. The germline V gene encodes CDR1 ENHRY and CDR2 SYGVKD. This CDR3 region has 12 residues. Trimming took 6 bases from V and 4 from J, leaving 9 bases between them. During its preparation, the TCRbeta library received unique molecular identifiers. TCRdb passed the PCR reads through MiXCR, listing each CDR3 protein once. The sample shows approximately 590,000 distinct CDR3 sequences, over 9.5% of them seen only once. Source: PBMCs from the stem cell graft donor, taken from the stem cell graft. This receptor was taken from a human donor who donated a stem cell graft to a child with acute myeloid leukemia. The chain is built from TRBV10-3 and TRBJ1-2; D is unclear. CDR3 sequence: CAISWEGYGYTF. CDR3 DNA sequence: TGTGCCATCAGCTGGGAAGGCTATGGCTACACCTTC.